This section outlines one TCR beta chain sequence together with its context. This receptor's antigen is unknown. There are no base qualities to consult, and no much larger clone falls within one base. These data originate in a study of cytomegalovirus exposure and HLA in healthy donors (dated 2017 in TCRdb). The study in broad terms: An earlier analysis of approximately 590 of the donors reported 250 to 350 Gb of sequence data and 100 million to 130 million unique TCR beta sequences from about 180 million T cells. About five DR-DQ haplotypes were treated as single units for association and clustering because of strong linkage in the cohort. The T cell repertoires of under 750 subjects were profiled by immunosequencing and related to cytomegalovirus serostatus. The aim of the study was to test whether cataloging public T cell receptors could identify signatures of past pathogen exposure. Among roughly 370 genotyped donors of the cohort, an average of roughly 240,000 unique TCR beta nucleotide sequences were sequenced per donor, roughly 18% of them non-productive. In the later analysis, no new phenotypic data were used to find candidate immune exposures; instead, reliance was placed on TCR beta sequences and their occurrence across donors. All discovery cohort repertoires had been generated on a single sequencing platform. A later genetic analysis used genome-wide SNP genotypes for 398 of the 666 donors, treating that subset as a discovery cohort. HLA typing covered class I and class II loci at four-digit resolution. Of the roughly 400 genotyped donors, 70% to 90% were placed in the genetic ancestry cluster associated with self-reported Caucasian donors. Typing coverage varied by locus: roughly 629-640 donors for A, B, C, DRB1 and DQB1; more than 500 for DQA1; 600 to 610 for DPA1; more than 450 for DPB1. Donor age, sex, ethnicity and CMV serostatus were compiled together with the repertoire data. Along with the approximately 700-subject first cohort, a separate validation cohort of more than 90 different subjects was used. The study combined high-throughput TCR immunosequencing, statistical association of individual TCRs with disease status, and machine learning to predict cytomegalovirus infection status. In an earlier analysis of roughly 540 of the donors, high-throughput TCR beta sequencing was used to judge whether each TCR beta V gene segment behaved as functional or pseudogenic. An early release covering some 640 HLA-typed donors comprised about 290 gigabases of sequencing data and some 79 million unique TCR sequences. In a later analysis, previously published TCR beta repertoires from roughly 710 donors were re-analyzed and high-resolution HLA genotyping was added so that TCR occurrence patterns could be studied.

Based on the germline V gene, the CDR1 and CDR2 sequences are MNHEY and SVGAGI. The CDR3 measures 15 amino acids from cysteine to phenylalanine. The entry retains the CDR3 DNA only, 45 bases that are in frame from base 1. The germline V and J ends show losses of 6 bases and 1 base respectively, and no gene match explains 7 bases of the junction. Results and caveats for the whole study, not just this receptor: In a later analysis, several top co-occurrence clusters were reported to appear linked to parvovirus B19, influenza, CMV and Epstein-Barr virus. Because HLA typing was missing for some donors at each locus, association tests included only the typed subset. In a later analysis, most CMV-associated TCR beta chains were found to appear HLA-restricted, with HLA associations seemingly driven largely by CMV exposure. When HLA alleles, especially DR and DQ, strongly co-occurred, attributing TCR associations to individual alleles was difficult. While some public TCRs were present in many individuals, most TCR sequences turned up only very rarely across donors. The earlier analysis of 450 to 700 of the donors excluded over 15 rarely observed V segments, including chromosome 9 orphons, because counts were too low. In vitro tests confirmed that a few of the cytomegalovirus-associated TCR beta chains recognize cytomegalovirus antigens. In the study, approximately 160 TCR beta chains were listed as associated with cytomegalovirus. In both the original and validation cohorts, the classifier was reported to diagnose cytomegalovirus status with high specificity and sensitivity. Some IMGT-functional V segments, including TRBV6-2 and TRBV6-3, could not be distinguished by the 87-base-pair reads and were therefore excluded. Linkage disequilibrium might explain the correlated functional status among segregating V segments, but an unknown experimental factor could not be excluded. A later analysis found that HLA-associated TCR beta chains were more clonally expanded and had lower generation probabilities than equally common non-associated chains. Roughly uniform sequencing depth across donors was assumed in presence/absence analyses, although this assumption may not hold. In a later analysis, TCR association rates were found to vary across HLA loci, with the most associated TCRs seen for DRB1 alleles and the fewest for HLA-C alleles. Specific HLA alleles were associated with 15,000 to 20,000 TCR beta sequences at a false discovery rate of 0.05 in a later analysis. In an earlier analysis of some 500 of the donors, most TCR beta V segments were observed in productive rearrangements about 90% or about 30% of the time, broadly matching IMGT annotations. This cohort had only TCR beta chains sequenced, and the lack of alpha or paired-chain data limited which features could be detected. A later genetic analysis associated a missense DCLRE1C variant with V-gene and J-gene trimming of TCR beta chains, and an independent cohort replicated the association. A further reported finding was that TCR beta sequences accurately predicted the HLA-A and HLA-B alleles for most subjects in the first cohort. Immune exposure information for the cohort was limited to CMV serostatus. A cluster of highly shared sequence variants was judged likely to be a technical artifact of the sequencing pipeline. The authors suggested that the approach could potentially be extended to other disease states and immunological phenotypes. Compared with the roughly 710-donor mean, donors in an Asian-associated ancestry cluster had fewer N-insertions in productive TCRs, according to a later genetic analysis.

The library was generated by the immunoSEQ multiplex PCR assay. The multiplex PCR relied on a mix of 60 forward primers for TCR Vbeta segments and 13 reverse primers for TCR Jbeta segments. A multiplex PCR assay on genomic DNA amplified the CDR3 region of rearranged TCR beta genes. The amplified TCR beta libraries were sequenced on the Illumina HiSeq System as 87-base-pair reads. Per the authors' processing: In a later analysis, some 80 million unique TCR beta chains were counted across the roughly 700 repertoires, and some 10 million of these chains were shared by at least two donors. To remove PCR and sequencing errors, raw reads were error-corrected and collapsed into unique sequences using a nearest-neighbor algorithm that merged closely related sequences. Alignment of CDR3 sequences to IMGT reference sequences was used to assign V, D and J gene segments. For a sequence to be retained, a match of at least six nucleotides was required to both a V gene segment and a J gene segment. A rearrangement counted as productive if the CDR3 had no stop codons and remained in frame with V and J, and every other rearrangement counted as non-productive. Following IMGT convention, CDR3 was defined as the stretch from the second conserved V-encoded cysteine to the conserved J-encoded phenylalanine. In an earlier analysis of approximately 500 of the donors, sequences lacking an unambiguous match to a single V gene segment were excluded. In an earlier analysis of several hundred of the donors, V segments were called functional above 56.7% productive rearrangements and were called segregating when the between-donor standard deviation exceeded 5%. To diagnose cytomegalovirus status from the catalog of TCR beta chain sequences, a statistical classification framework was built. V and J gene assignment, in a later analysis, came from comparing TCR nucleotide sequences with IMGT/GENE-DB human TR gene sequences. The TCRdist pipeline was used in a later analysis to assign CDR3 sequences and most-parsimonious VDJ recombination scenarios. A later analysis defined each TCR beta chain by its CDR3 amino acid sequence plus V-gene family, and excluded reads lacking a unique V-gene family. A later analysis removed 592 highly shared, low-generation-probability nucleotide sequences to deal with suspected cross-contamination and a sequencing artifact. In a later analysis, a clonal expansion index for each public chain was calculated from normalized within-repertoire ranks of inferred template counts. A later analysis computed generation probabilities with a VDJ recombination model fitted to out-of-frame rearrangements, and checked the results against IGoR. Hypergeometric tests were used in a later analysis to score TCR-TCR, TCR-HLA and TCR-CMV co-occurrence, with a repertoire-size bias correction applied to the TCR pairs. False discovery rates were estimated in a later analysis by permuting HLA or CMV assignments 20 times. In a later analysis, co-occurring TCRs were grouped using DBSCAN, with TCRdist sequence similarity added in when clustering inside HLA-allele-positive subsets. Repertoires with fewer than 30,000 or more than 120,000 public chains were left out of co-occurrence clustering, as were four to six repertoires with anomalous nucleotide sharing. TCRdb took this table from immuneACCESS and kept in-frame rearrangements with V and J called. Such tables lack part of the clones; where checked against another copy, unresolved V genes explain under half of the gap, and the rest is unexplained. That table supplies the V and J calls and clone size; D and trimming were determined from the DNA. Across this sample there are about 100,000 clones, with about four fifths seen only once. The top ten clonotypes cover 6% to 8% of the sample.

In total, around 600 healthy bone marrow donors made up the cohort. At the time of sampling, every cohort member was nominally healthy, though immune exposures that went unrecorded were likely present. The donor was CMV seronegative and belonged to the group of several hundred seronegative cohort members. Every donor gave a peripheral blood sample, and the peripheral blood mononuclear cells from that sample were used for TCR beta sequencing. The Qiagen DNeasy Blood Extraction Kit was used to extract genomic DNA from the blood cell samples. The receptor chain draws on TRBV6-5 and TRBJ2-7, with 9 bases in between that match TRBD2. This TCR came from a man aged 25 to 45 in good health and CMV-seronegative. Sequenced material: PBMCs. The CDR3 has the sequence CASRRGGGSSYEQYF. The nucleotide sequence reads TGTGCCAGCAGGCGGGGGGGAGGGTCGTCCTACGAGCAGTACTTC.